These T cell receptor beta chains were read from a single sample in a study of early T cells in non-severe SARS-CoV-2 infection. MiXCR, applied by TCRdb to the 5' RACE reads, yields one record per CDR3 protein. The sample has 56,000 or so distinct CDR3 sequences, over 12% seen once; the top ten hold approximately 4%. The sequences come from whole blood, collected at baseline. Receptor source: an adult who was a healthcare worker with PCR-confirmed SARS-CoV-2 infection or an uninfected control (not recorded which). Each CDR3 is given with its conserved first and last residue.

v_call: TRBV11-2; j_call: TRBJ2-1; cdr3_aa: CASSLLSGSENEQFF
v_call: TRBV20-1; j_call: TRBJ1-1; cdr3_aa: CSARDHLGYTEAFF
v_call: TRBV5-1; j_call: TRBJ1-3; cdr3_aa: CASSQEFAGSGNTIYF
v_call: TRBV4-1; j_call: TRBJ2-1; cdr3_aa: CASSQDTSGYYNEQFF
v_call: TRBV6-6; j_call: TRBJ1-2; cdr3_aa: CASRSGVGYGYTF
v_call: TRBV2; j_call: TRBJ2-7; cdr3_aa: CASRNRDPTYEQYF
v_call: TRBV20-1; j_call: TRBJ2-3; cdr3_aa: CSGGRPDTQYF
v_call: TRBV25-1; j_call: TRBJ1-6; cdr3_aa: CASSDRDSYNSPLHF
v_call: TRBV20-1; j_call: TRBJ2-7; cdr3_aa: CSARDFKNEQYF
v_call: TRBV7-9; j_call: TRBJ2-6; cdr3_aa: CASSLAFVAASPGGANVLTF
v_call: TRBV7-8; j_call: TRBJ2-7; cdr3_aa: CASSADRGEAYEQYF
v_call: TRBV5-4; j_call: TRBJ1-1; cdr3_aa: CASNLQGLGTEAFF
v_call: TRBV3-1; j_call: TRBJ2-5; cdr3_aa: CASSGNGETQYF
v_call: TRBV21-1; j_call: TRBJ1-1; cdr3_aa: CASSNWTATSRNTEAFF
v_call: TRBV10-2; j_call: TRBJ2-5; cdr3_aa: CASSEYRTQETQYF
v_call: TRBV6-6; j_call: TRBJ2-7; cdr3_aa: CASSLPLGSDEQYF
v_call: TRBV12-5; j_call: TRBJ1-1; cdr3_aa: CASGTPGGNTEAFF
v_call: TRBV11-3; j_call: TRBJ1-1; cdr3_aa: CASSTAGGTEAFF